The entry below gives a single T cell receptor (beta chain) sequence along with its context. Its antigen is unidentified. This sample is drawn from a study of cytomegalovirus exposure and HLA in healthy donors. Study conclusions and caveats: As was reported, the classifier diagnosed cytomegalovirus status with high specificity and sensitivity.

The primer mix had 60 Vbeta and 13 Jbeta primers. Using immunoSEQ multiplex PCR, the repertoire was profiled, and TCRdb retains in-frame clones only, with some absent. The sample lists 250,000 to 350,000 clones; roughly 85% were seen once. Trimming cost V 2 bases and J 7 bases, with 9 bases left between them. The CDR3 extends over 13 amino acids. Looked up from germline, CDR1 is MNHEY and CDR2 is SMNVEV (reference sequence). The source of this sequence is a man aged 40-50 years in good health and CMV-seropositive. The rearrangement joins TRBV27 to TRBJ2-4; a weak D match, TRBD1 (5 bases). Sequences were obtained from PBMCs. The CDR3 DNA reads TGTGCCAGCAGTTTACCAGGGATGAACATTCAGTACTTC. Translation: CASSLPGMNIQYF.